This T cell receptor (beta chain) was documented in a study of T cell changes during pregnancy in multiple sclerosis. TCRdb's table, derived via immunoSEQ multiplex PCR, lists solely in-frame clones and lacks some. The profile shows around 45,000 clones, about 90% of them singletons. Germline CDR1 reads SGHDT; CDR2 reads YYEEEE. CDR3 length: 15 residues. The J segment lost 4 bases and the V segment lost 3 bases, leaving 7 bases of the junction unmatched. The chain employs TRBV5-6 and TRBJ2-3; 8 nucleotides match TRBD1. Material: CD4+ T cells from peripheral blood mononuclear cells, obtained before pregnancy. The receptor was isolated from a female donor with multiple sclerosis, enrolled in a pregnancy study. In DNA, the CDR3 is TGTGCCAGCAGCTCAGGACAGGGAAGGGCAGATACGCAGTATTTT. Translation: CASSSGQGRADTQYF.